What follows are 28 T cell receptor beta chains derived from one specimen sequenced in a study of blood T cell dynamics during melanoma immunotherapy. Profiling relied on immunoSEQ multiplex PCR, and the TCRdb table lists in-frame clones only, not all of them. This table has 9,500 to 14,000 clones, 70% to 90% appearing once. The sample's time point: pre-treatment baseline. The sequenced sample was blood, obtained from a patient treated with checkpoint blockade. The receptors shown here come from a human donor with melanoma.

The J gene is TRBJ2-3, the V gene TRBV7-8; 12 nucleotides align to TRBD2. V was clipped by 5 bases and J by 0 bases; unmatched bases: 6. This CDR3 region has 17 residues. CDR1 and CDR2 from the germline V gene are SGHVS and FQNEAQ. The CDR3: CASSLPTSGGSTDTQYF. Here the CDR3 DNA reads TGTGCCAGCAGCCTCCCGACTAGCGGGGGTAGCACAGATACGCAGTATTTT.

The V and J genes are TRBV6-5 and TRBJ1-1; D perhaps matches TRBD1 (6 bases). Germline loops: CDR1 MNHEY, CDR2 SVGAGI. Trimming took off 5 bases at V and 1 base at J, with 14 bases between the two ends. The CDR3 sequence is 15 residues long. The CDR3 here is CASSGRGAGNTEAFF. DNA of the CDR3: TGTGCCAGCAGTGGGAGGGGGGCTGGGAACACTGAAGCTTTCTTT.

This clone was detected only a few times. The chain recombines TRBV2 with TRBJ1-1, with no clear D. CDR1 SNHLY and CDR2 FYNNEI come from the germline V gene. The CDR3 is made up of 13 amino acids. Trimming shortened V by 6 bases and J by 5 bases, and 13 bases separated the two germline ends. The CDR3 loop is CASRGLRRTEAFF. The CDR3, as DNA: TGTGCCAGCAGGGGTTTGCGTCGGACTGAAGCTTTCTTT.

The CDR3 DNA follows: TGTGCCAGTAAGGACAAGGGGAACACTGAAGCTTTCTTT. Its translation is CASKDKGNTEAFF. The chain recombines TRBV19 with TRBJ1-1; D is perhaps TRBD1 (5 bases). This CDR3 is 13 amino acids long. The germline V gene has CDR1 LNHDA and CDR2 SQIVND (reference sequence). V was clipped by 7 bases and J by 1 base, with 10 bases between them. Using reference TRBV19 and TRBJ1-1 for the parts outside the CDR3, the full variable domain is DGGITQSPKYLFRKEGQNVTLSCEQNLNHDAMYWYRQDPGQGLRLIYYSQIVNDFQKGDIAEGYSVSREKKESFPLTVTSAQKNPTAFYLCASKDKGNTEAFFGQGTRLTVV.

The chain couples TRBV5-4 to TRBJ2-4; D is uncertain. Germline V gene data show CDR1 as SGHNT and CDR2 as YYREEE (reference sequence). This CDR3 contains 15 residues. Trimming shortened V by 6 bases and J by 0 bases, and 13 bases separated the two germline ends. CDR3 coding DNA: TGTGCCAGCATCCCGATCGGGCTAGCCAAAAACATTCAGTACTTC. Amino acids: CASIPIGLAKNIQYF.

The chain recombines TRBV14 with TRBJ2-7, with D perhaps matching TRBD1 or TRBD2 (6 bases each). Germline V gene data show CDR1 as SGHDN and CDR2 as FVKESK. V was cut by 1 base and J by 6 bases, with 25 bases left in between. The CDR3 is 18 residues long. The CDR3 coding sequence is TGTGCCAGCAGCCAAGGATTGAGTGGGGGGCGCCGCGTTTGCGAGCAGTACGTC. This sequence encodes CASSQGLSGGRRVCEQYV.

The gene calls are TRBV9 and TRBJ1-6, with D maybe TRBD1 (6 bases). Germline V CDR1 and CDR2: SGDLS, YYNGEE. The V end was cut by 0 bases, the J end by 8 bases, with 12 bases between. The CDR3 is 15 residues long. CDR3: CASSVEGGRDSPLHF. Written as DNA, the CDR3 is TGTGCCAGCAGCGTAGAGGGGGGCAGGGATTCACCCCTCCACTTT.

The table lists this clone with a count of one. V usage is TRBV7-6 and J usage is TRBJ1-1, with D possibly matching TRBD1 (5 bases). Germline V CDR1 and CDR2: SGHVS, FNYEAQ. V dropped 1 base and J dropped 4 bases, with 10 bases sitting between them. The CDR3 runs to 14 residues. CDR3 sequence: CASSLDGGGTEAFF. The DNA of the CDR3 is TGTGCCAGCAGCTTAGACGGGGGGGGCACTGAAGCTTTCTTT.

The J gene is TRBJ1-2, the V gene TRBV4-3, with no clear D. The CDR3 is made up of 15 amino acids. The germline V gene encodes CDR1 LGHNA and CDR2 YSLEER. V lost 1 base, J lost 4 bases, and 13 bases lay in between. In DNA, the CDR3 is TGCGCCAGCAGCCAAGCCTTGACGGGGATCTATGGCTACACCTTC. Translated: CASSQALTGIYGYTF.

V usage is TRBV5-4 and J usage is TRBJ2-7, with D perhaps TRBD1 or TRBD2 (5 bases each). The length of the CDR3 is 14 residues. V dropped 4 bases and J dropped 0 bases, with 11 bases sitting between them. The germline V gene encodes CDR1 SGHNT and CDR2 YYREEE (reference sequence). The CDR3, as DNA: TGTGCCAGCAGCCCTGGAGGACACTCCTACGAGCAGTACGTC. The encoded protein is CASSPGGHSYEQYV.

The V gene is TRBV28, the J gene TRBJ2-7, with 11 bases identical to TRBD1. The ends lost 6 bases at V and 4 bases at J; junction bases unmatched: 5. Germline loops: CDR1 MDHEN, CDR2 SYDVKM. The CDR3 has 14 residues. The CDR3 loop reads CASRGQGDSYEQYF. The CDR3 nucleotides are TGTGCCAGCAGGGGACAGGGGGATTCTTACGAGCAGTACTTC. The variable domain in full, with the rest retrieved from reference TRBV28 and TRBJ2-7, is DVKVTQSSRYLVKRTGEKVFLECVQDMDHENMFWYRQDPGLGLRLIYFSYDVKMKEKGDIPEGYSVSREKKERFSLILESASTNQTSMYLCASRGQGDSYEQYFGPGTRLTVT.

V gene TRBV2 combines with J gene TRBJ2-7; 7 nucleotides match TRBD2. The CDR3 has 14 residues. Germline V gene data show CDR1 as SNHLY and CDR2 as FYNNEI. The ends lost 8 bases at V and 6 bases at J; junction bases unmatched: 13. CDR3 coding DNA: TGTGCCAGCGATCCGGGACTAAGGTATTCCGAGCAGTACTTC. This codes for CASDPGLRYSEQYF.

J is TRBJ2-3 and V is TRBV5-4; 7 bases agree with TRBD2. Germline V CDR1 and CDR2: SGHNT, YYREEE (reference sequence). CDR3 length equals 16 residues. J was trimmed by 4 bases and V by 4 bases; bases with no gene match: 12. CDR3 in DNA: TGTGCCAGCAGCCCCCTAGGGGAGGGGTTCGCAGATACGCAGTATTTT. It encodes CASSPLGEGFADTQYF.

V usage is TRBV27 and J usage is TRBJ2-5, with 12 nucleotides matching TRBD1. Losses at the gene ends were 5 bases for V and 5 bases for J; bases not matched to a gene: 3. Germline V gene data show CDR1 as MNHEY and CDR2 as SMNVEV (reference sequence). The CDR3 has 14 residues. CDR3 region: CASSGDRGLETQYF. CDR3 sequence (DNA): TGTGCCAGCAGTGGGGACAGGGGGCTGGAGACCCAGTACTTC.

The gene calls are TRBV9 and TRBJ1-2, with D possibly being TRBD1 (6 bases). The germline CDR1 and CDR2 sequences are SGDLS and YYNGEE. This CDR3 is built from 13 residues. The germline V and J ends were trimmed by 4 bases and 5 bases, with 12 bases remaining between them. In DNA form, the CDR3 reads TGTGCCAGCAGCCCCCTGGGGGCGTATGGCTACACCTTC. It translates to CASSPLGAYGYTF. Complete variable domain (other parts from reference TRBV9 and TRBJ1-2): DSGVTQTPKHLITATGQRVTLRCSPRSGDLSVYWYQQSLDQGLQFLIQYYNGEERAKGNILERFSAQQFPDLHSELNLSSLELGDSALYFCASSPLGAYGYTFGSGTRLTVV.

V gene TRBV21-1 combines with J gene TRBJ1-3; TRBD1, the D gene given by the table, was not confirmed from the DNA. TRBV21-1 is labeled a pseudogene. CDR3 length equals 13 residues. The CDR3 sequence: CASSARDRDTIYF. As DNA, the CDR3 is TGTGCCAGCAGCGCCCGGGACAGAGACACCATATATTTT.

This chain links TRBV2 with TRBJ2-3; TRBD2 matches at 7 bases. The J segment lost 2 bases and the V segment lost 2 bases, leaving 10 bases of the junction unmatched. The CDR3 sequence is 17 residues long. Germline values: CDR1 SNHLY, CDR2 FYNNEI. The CDR3 protein is CASSEFKRGLLTDTQYF. Here the CDR3 DNA reads TGTGCCAGCAGTGAATTTAAGCGGGGCCTTCTCACAGATACGCAGTATTTT.

The V call is TRBV19, the J call TRBJ2-1, with D unclear. V lost 3 bases to trimming and J lost 3 bases, with 12 bases between them. CDR3 length equals 15 residues. Germline values: CDR1 LNHDA, CDR2 SQIVND (reference sequence). This CDR3 is CASSIGKSNYNEQFF. CDR3 in DNA: TGTGCCAGTAGTATCGGAAAGTCCAACTACAATGAGCAGTTCTTC.

The chain recombines TRBV28 with TRBJ2-2; D is possibly TRBD2 (6 bases). Trimming stripped 2 bases from V and 4 bases from J, with 11 bases between. Germline V gene lookup returns CDR1 MDHEN and CDR2 SYDVKM. This CDR3 has 15 amino acids. The CDR3 sequence is CASSLLGRGTGELFF. In DNA form, the CDR3 reads TGTGCCAGCAGTTTACTGGGGCGGGGCACCGGGGAGCTGTTTTTT.

This clone showed up just a few times. The V call is TRBV28, the J call TRBJ2-7; tentatively, D is TRBD2 (5 bases). Germline CDR1 MDHEN, CDR2 SYDVKM. Trimming took 4 bases from V and 0 from J, leaving 13 bases between them. CDR3 length equals 15 residues. CDR3 nucleotide sequence: TGTGCCAGCAGTTCCCTGAGCGGAGCCTCCTACGAGCAGTACTTC. Protein product: CASSSLSGASYEQYF.

The chain links TRBV18 to TRBJ1-2, with 7 nucleotides matching TRBD1. Germline lookup yields CDR1 KGHSH and CDR2 LQKENI. J gave up 5 bases and V 5 bases, and 5 bases lay outside the gene matches. The CDR3 length is 13 residues. The CDR3 nucleotides are TGTGCCAGCTCATGGGACAGAAAGTATGGCTACACCTTC. It specifies CASSWDRKYGYTF.

This clone was seen a handful of times. V is TRBV19 and J is TRBJ2-6; D is unresolved. This CDR3 is built from 16 residues. The germline gives CDR1 LNHDA, CDR2 SQIVND (reference sequence). Trimming removed 6 bases from V and 2 bases from J, with 14 bases in between. CDR3 coding DNA: TGTGCCAGTAGCATTGGGGTGGGCCCTGGGGCCAACGTCCTGACTTTC. Translated: CASSIGVGPGANVLTF.

The V and J genes are TRBV16 and TRBJ2-1, with a weak D call TRBD1 (6 bases). The CDR3 length is 16 residues. CDR1 KGHSY and CDR2 FQNENV come from the germline V gene. V lost 1 base, J lost 3 bases, and 13 bases lay in between. The CDR3 spells CASSQWGLGNYNEQFF. The DNA for the CDR3 is TGTGCCAGCAGCCAATGGGGGCTGGGGAACTACAATGAGCAGTTCTTC. The full variable domain, rest sourced from reference TRBV16 and TRBJ2-1, is GEEVAQTPKHLVRGEGQKAKLYCAPIKGHSYVFWYQQVLKNEFKFLISFQNENVFDETGMPKERFSAKCLPNSPCSLEIQATKLEDSAVYFCASSQWGLGNYNEQFFGPGTRLTVL.

The V call is TRBV19, the J call TRBJ2-2; a weak D match, TRBD2 (8 bases). In germline, CDR1 is LNHDA, CDR2 SQIVND (reference sequence). The CDR3 runs to 21 residues. V shed 0 bases and J shed 0 bases, with 23 bases lying between them. CDR3 region: CASSIDLSGGGGLTNTGELFF. The CDR3 DNA is TGTGCCAGTAGTATAGATCTATCGGGAGGGGGCGGCTTGACGAACACCGGGGAGCTGTTTTTT.

This clone was seen a single time. The chain joins TRBV5-4 to TRBJ2-3; a possible D gene is TRBD1 (6 bases). The CDR3 is 15 amino acids. The germline gives CDR1 SGHNT, CDR2 YYREEE (reference sequence). V lost 0 bases, J lost 0 bases, and 8 bases lay in between. As DNA, the CDR3 is TGTGCCAGCAGCTTGGAAGGGGGTAGCACAGATACGCAGTATTTT. Protein: CASSLEGGSTDTQYF.

The rearrangement joins TRBV28 to TRBJ1-1, with 9 bases identical to TRBD1. Unmatched junction bases numbered 6, after V lost 5 bases and J lost 11 bases. Germline V gene lookup returns CDR1 MDHEN and CDR2 SYDVKM. CDR3 length equals 12 residues. The DNA for the CDR3 is TGTGCCAGCAGTGGACAGGGGAACGTCGCTTTCTTT. Translation: CASSGQGNVAFF.

This chain links TRBV7-7 with TRBJ2-5; 9 positions match TRBD2. CDR1 SSHAT and CDR2 FNYEAQ come from the germline V gene (reference sequence). Trimming at V came to 4 bases and at J to 3 bases, leaving 3 bases not matched to a gene. The CDR3 is 14 amino acids. CDR3 region: CASSSSGVKETQYF. DNA of the CDR3: TGTGCCAGCAGCTCTAGCGGGGTTAAAGAGACCCAGTACTTC.

The genes are TRBV5-4 and TRBJ1-6; D is possibly TRBD1 (6 bases). This CDR3 has 14 amino acids. The V gene lost 3 bases and the J gene lost 7 bases, with 11 bases spanning the gap. The germline V gene has CDR1 SGHNT and CDR2 YYREEE (reference sequence). CDR3 coding DNA: TGTGCCAGCAGCTCAGATAGGGGGAATTCACCCCTCCACTTT. Translation gives CASSSDRGNSPLHF.